A single count supports the clone carrying this TCR beta chain. The sample comes from a study of T cells of healthy individuals. The CDR3 is 14 residues long. V lost 0 bases and J lost 6; bases outside the gene matches: 4. Germline V gives CDR1 SGHTA, CDR2 FQGNSA. TCRdb passed the 5' RACE reads through MiXCR, listing each CDR3 protein once. The data contain 85,000 to 100,000 distinct CDR3 sequences, around 17% of them singletons. This chain connects TRBV7-2 to TRBJ2-5; 7 bases map to TRBD1. The receptor's source is a human donor in good health. CDR3 sequence (DNA): TGTGCCAGCAGCTTAGCTGGCAGGGGGAAGACCCAGTACTTC. Translation: CASSLAGRGKTQYF.